This TCR beta chain was captured in a study of shared clonotypes between healthy human individuals. Germline-derived CDR1 and CDR2 are GTSNPN and SVGIG (reference sequence). The CDR3 totals 13 residues. Trimming shortened V by 3 bases and J by 10 bases, and 18 bases separated the two germline ends. Using immunoSEQ multiplex PCR, the repertoire was profiled, and TCRdb retains in-frame clones only, with some absent. Of roughly 640,000 clones listed, approximately 97% were seen once; the top ten hold less than 0.065%. Division of CD4+ cells produced a CD45RA+ naive subset and a CD45RA-negative memory subset.

This rearrangement joins TRBV30 to TRBJ1-2; tentatively, D is TRBD1 (6 bases). The TCR was taken from a woman aged 25 to 39 in good health. The specimen was naive CD4+ T cells sorted from blood. Subset indicated: CD45RA+ positively selected. As DNA, the CDR3 is TGTGCCTGGAGGGAGGACAGCCCAAGTCACTACACCTTC. Translating gives CAWREDSPSHYTF.